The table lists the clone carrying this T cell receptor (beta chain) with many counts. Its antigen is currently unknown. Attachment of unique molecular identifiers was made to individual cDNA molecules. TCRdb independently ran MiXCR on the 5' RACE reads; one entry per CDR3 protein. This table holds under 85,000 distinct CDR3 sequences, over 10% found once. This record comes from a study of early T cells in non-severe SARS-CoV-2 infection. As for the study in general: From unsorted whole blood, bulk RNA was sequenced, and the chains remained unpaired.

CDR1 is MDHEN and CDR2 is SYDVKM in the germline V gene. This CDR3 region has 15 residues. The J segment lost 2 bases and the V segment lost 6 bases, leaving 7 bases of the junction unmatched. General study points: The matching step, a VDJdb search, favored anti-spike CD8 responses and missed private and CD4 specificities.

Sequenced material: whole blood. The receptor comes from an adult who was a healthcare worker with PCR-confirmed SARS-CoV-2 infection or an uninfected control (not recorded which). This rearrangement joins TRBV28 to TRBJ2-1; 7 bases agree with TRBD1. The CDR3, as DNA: TGTGCCAGCAGCCTGACAGGGCCCACCTACAATGAGCAGTTCTTC. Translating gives CASSLTGPTYNEQFF.